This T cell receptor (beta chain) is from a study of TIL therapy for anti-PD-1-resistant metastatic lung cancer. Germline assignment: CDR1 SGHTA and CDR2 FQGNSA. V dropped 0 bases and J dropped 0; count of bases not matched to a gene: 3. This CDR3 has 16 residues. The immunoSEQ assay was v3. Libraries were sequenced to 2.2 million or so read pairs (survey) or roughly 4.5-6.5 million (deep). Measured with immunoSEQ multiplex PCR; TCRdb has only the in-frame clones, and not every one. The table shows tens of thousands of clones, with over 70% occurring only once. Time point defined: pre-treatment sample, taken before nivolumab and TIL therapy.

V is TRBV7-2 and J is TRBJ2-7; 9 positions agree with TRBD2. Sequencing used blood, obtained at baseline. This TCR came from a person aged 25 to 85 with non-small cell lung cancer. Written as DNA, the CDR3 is TGTGCCAGCAGCTTAGCCCCTAGCGGGATCTCCTACGAGCAGTACTTC. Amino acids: CASSLAPSGISYEQYF.